This TCR beta chain was retrieved from a study of persistence of HIV-infected CD4 T cells. Stimulation used 9 to 10 ug/mL lysate from CMV-infected fibroblasts. Sorted nonresponding memory CD4+ T cells were CD40L-negative, CD69-negative, CD45RO-high. With regard to this clone: Its target is not known.

This was the immunoSEQ version 4 assay in survey mode. Only in-frame clones appear in the TCRdb table, and some are missing; sequencing was by immunoSEQ multiplex PCR. The sample gives approximately 27,000 clones, around 80% of which show up once; 0.75% to 0.9% is in the top ten. V was clipped by 5 bases and J by 1 base; unmatched bases: 11. This CDR3 region has 17 residues. Germline CDR1 and CDR2: MNHNY and SVGAGI (reference sequence). This chain joins TRBV6-6 and TRBJ1-3; 7 nucleotides match TRBD1. The starting material was CD4+ T cells sorted from PBMCs after roughly 17-hour stimulation, obtained from a patient who received antiretroviral therapy. This clonotype originated in an adult woman with HIV who was CMV-seropositive. DNA of the CDR3: TGTGCCAGCAGTCTGGTAGCAGGGGGAGGTTCTGGAAACACCATATATTTT. This encodes CASSLVAGGGSGNTIYF.